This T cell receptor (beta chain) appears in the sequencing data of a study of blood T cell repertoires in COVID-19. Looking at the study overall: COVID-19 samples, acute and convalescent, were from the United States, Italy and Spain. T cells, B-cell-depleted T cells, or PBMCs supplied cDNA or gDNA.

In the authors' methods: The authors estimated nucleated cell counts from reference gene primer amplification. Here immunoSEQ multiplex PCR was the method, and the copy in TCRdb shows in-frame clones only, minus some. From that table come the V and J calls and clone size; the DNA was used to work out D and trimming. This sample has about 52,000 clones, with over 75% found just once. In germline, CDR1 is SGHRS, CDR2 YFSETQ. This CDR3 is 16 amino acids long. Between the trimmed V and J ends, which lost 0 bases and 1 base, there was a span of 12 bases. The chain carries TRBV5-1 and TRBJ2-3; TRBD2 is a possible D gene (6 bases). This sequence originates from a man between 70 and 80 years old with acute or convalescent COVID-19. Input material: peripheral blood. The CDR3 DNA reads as TGCGCCAGCAGCTTGGGCGGGGTGGCGGGCACAGATACGCAGTATTTT. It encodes CASSLGGVAGTDTQYF.